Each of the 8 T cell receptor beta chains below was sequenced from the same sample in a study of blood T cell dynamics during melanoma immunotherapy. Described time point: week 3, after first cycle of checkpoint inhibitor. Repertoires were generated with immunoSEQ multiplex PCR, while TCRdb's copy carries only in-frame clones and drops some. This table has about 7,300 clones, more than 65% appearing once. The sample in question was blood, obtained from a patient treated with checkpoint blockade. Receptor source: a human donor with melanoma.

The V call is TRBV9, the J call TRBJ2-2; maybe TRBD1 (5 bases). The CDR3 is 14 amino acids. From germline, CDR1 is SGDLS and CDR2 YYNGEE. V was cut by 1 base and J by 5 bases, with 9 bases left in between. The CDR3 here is CASSVTGPTGELFF. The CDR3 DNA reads TGTGCCAGCAGCGTAACAGGACCAACCGGGGAGCTGTTTTTT.

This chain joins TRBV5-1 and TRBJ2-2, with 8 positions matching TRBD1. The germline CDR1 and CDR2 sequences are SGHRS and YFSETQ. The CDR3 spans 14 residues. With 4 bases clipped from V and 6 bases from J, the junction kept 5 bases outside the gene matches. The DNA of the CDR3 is TGCGCCAGCAGCCCCCGGACAGGGCCCGGGGAGCTGTTTTTT. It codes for CASSPRTGPGELFF.

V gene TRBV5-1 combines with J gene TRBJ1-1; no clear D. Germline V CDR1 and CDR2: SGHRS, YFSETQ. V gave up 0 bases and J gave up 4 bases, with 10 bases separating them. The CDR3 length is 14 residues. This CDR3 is CASSLVGLGTEAFF. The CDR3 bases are TGCGCCAGCAGCTTGGTAGGGTTAGGCACTGAAGCTTTCTTT.

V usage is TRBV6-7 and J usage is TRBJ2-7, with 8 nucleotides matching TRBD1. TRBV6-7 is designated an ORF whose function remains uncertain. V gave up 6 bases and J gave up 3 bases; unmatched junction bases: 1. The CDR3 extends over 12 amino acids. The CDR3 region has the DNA TGTGCCAGCAGCGGACAGGGCTACGAGCAGTACTTC. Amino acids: CASSGQGYEQYF.

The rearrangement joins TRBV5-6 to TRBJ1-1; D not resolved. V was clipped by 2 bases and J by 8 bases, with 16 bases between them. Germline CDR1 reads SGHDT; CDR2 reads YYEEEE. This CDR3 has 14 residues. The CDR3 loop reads CASSLVRPTREAFF. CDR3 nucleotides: TGTGCCAGCAGCTTAGTTCGGCCAACCAGGGAAGCTTTCTTT.

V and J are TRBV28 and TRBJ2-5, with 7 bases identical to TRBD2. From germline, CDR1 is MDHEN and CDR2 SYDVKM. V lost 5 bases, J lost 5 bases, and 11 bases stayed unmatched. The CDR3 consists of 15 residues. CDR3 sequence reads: CASSSAGGGSETQYF. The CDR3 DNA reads TGTGCCAGCAGTAGCGCTGGGGGAGGGTCGGAGACCCAGTACTTC.

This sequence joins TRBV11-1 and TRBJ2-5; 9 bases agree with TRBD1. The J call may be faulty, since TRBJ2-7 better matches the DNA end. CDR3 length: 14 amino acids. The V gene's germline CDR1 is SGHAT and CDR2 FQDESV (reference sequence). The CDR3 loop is CASGWGQGVYEQYF. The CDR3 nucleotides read TGTGCCAGCGGATGGGGACAGGGAGTTTACGAGCAGTACTTC.

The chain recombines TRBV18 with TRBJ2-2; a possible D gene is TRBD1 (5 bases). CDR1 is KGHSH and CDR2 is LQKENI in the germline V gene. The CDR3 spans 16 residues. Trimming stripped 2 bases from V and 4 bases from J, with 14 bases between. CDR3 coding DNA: TGTGCCAGCTCACCAAGCCGGCAGGGTGGCACCGGGGAGCTGTTTTTT. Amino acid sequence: CASSPSRQGGTGELFF. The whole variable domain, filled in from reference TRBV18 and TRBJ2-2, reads NAGVMQNPRHLVRRRGQEARLRCSPMKGHSHVYWYRQLPEEGLKFMVYLQKENIIDESGMPKERFSAEFPKEGPSILRIQQVVRGDSAAYFCASSPSRQGGTGELFFGEGSRLTVL.